The present entry profiles one T cell receptor beta chain with its context. Its target is unknown. TCRdb independently ran MiXCR on the RT-PCR reads; one entry per CDR3 protein. The repertoire consists of 750,000 to 850,000 distinct CDR3 sequences, with approximately 17% occurring once and the leading ten covering 11%. The data stem from a study of response to subunit inactivated influenza vaccine. General study findings and limits: There was a suggestion from the authors that each seasonal influenza vaccination recruits few new T cells.

This CDR3 contains 14 residues. V was clipped by 5 bases and J by 4 bases, with 13 bases between them. The sequence came from a man between 45 and 60 years old who received an inactivated influenza vaccine. V usage is TRBV12-3 or TRBV12-4 and J usage is TRBJ2-3; D ambiguous. The specimen comprised PBMCs from blood, sampled 5 days after vaccination. The CDR3 DNA reads as TGTGCCAGCAGTCCACTGACGTCACCAGATACGCAGTATTTT. Translation: CASSPLTSPDTQYF.